This record looks at one T cell receptor (beta chain) sequence and its context. The antigen is unknown. These data come from a study of T-cell memory formation after mild COVID-19. V shed 0 bases, J shed 9 bases, and the junction held 11 bases outside the gene matches. This CDR3 contains 16 residues. Germline V gene lookup returns CDR1 SGHRS and CDR2 YFSETQ. Via MiXCR, TCRdb re-called the 5' RACE reads, giving one row per CDR3 protein. The top ten hold roughly 50% of the sample, which has over 9,500 distinct CDR3 sequences, roughly 15% seen once. Findings and caveats of the study: Pre-infection memory showed some responding clones, and this suggested that cross-reactive memory joined.

The TCR was taken from a man between 18 and 35 years old who had mild COVID-19 (a few samples of this study predate the infection). Cell type and time point are not known. Sequencing was done on a sample of PBMCs or a T cell subset sorted from them (not recorded which). The V gene is TRBV5-1, the J gene TRBJ2-1, with TRBD2 matching 8 bases. The CDR3 is CASSLVSGGPIGEQFF. The CDR3 DNA follows: TGCGCCAGCAGCTTGGTCTCGGGGGGGCCTATCGGTGAGCAGTTCTTC.